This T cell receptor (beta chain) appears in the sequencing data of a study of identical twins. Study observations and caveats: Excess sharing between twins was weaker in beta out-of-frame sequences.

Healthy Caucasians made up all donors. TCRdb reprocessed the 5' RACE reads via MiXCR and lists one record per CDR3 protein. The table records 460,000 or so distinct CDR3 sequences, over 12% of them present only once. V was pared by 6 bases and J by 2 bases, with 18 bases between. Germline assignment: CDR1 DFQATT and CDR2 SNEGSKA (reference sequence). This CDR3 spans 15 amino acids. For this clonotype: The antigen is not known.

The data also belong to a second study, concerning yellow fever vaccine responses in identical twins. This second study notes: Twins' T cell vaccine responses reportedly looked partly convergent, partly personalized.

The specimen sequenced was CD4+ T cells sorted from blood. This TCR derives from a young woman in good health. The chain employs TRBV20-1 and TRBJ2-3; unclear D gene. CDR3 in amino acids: CSAPMGSGATDTQYF. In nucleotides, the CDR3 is TGCAGTGCCCCTATGGGTTCGGGTGCCACAGATACGCAGTATTTT.